This entry is about one T cell receptor (beta chain). Its target antigen remains unknown. Per-base quality was not reported, and no clone a single base away is much larger than it. The sample comes from a study of control samples from healthy donors and cancer patients (dated by TCRdb to the early 2020s). The CDR3 covers 18 residues, taking in both the cysteine and the phenylalanine. Only the CDR3 portion is preserved as DNA: 54 bases, with reading frame beginning at the first base. The germline V gene specifies SGDLS as CDR1 and YYNGEE as CDR2. For this chain, trimming is 1 base at the V end and 7 bases at the J end, and the number of junction bases without a gene match is 14. The library was obtained by the immunoSEQ multiplex PCR assay. In TCRdb, the immuneACCESS table is reduced to in-frame sequences with V and J assigned. These tables do not hold every clone; where another copy was compared, an unresolved V gene accounts for under half, and the others remain unexplained. The sample data list around 110,000 clones, and more than 80% of these were observed just once. The ten largest clones add up to 1.1% of the sample.

This receptor was identified in a woman in her forties or fifties with colorectal cancer. Material: PBMCs. Recombination joined TRBV9 with TRBJ1-6; the central 7 bases match TRBD1. The DNA sequence is as follows: TGTGCCAGCAGCGTATTCCGGGGGACAGCCCCTTGGAATTCACCCCTCCACTTT. Translated, this is CASSVFRGTAPWNSPLHF.